This is a list of T cell receptor beta chains from one sample in a study of blood T cells in healthy people across ages. TCRdb recomputed calls from the 5' RACE reads with MiXCR, one row per CDR3 protein. The profile covers about 1.8 million distinct CDR3 sequences, with about 49% appearing a single time and less than 2.5% taken by the ten largest. The material sequenced was blood. The origin of the receptors is a woman between 40 and 55 years old in good health. Each CDR3 is given with its conserved first and last residue. Each record gives: clone size, D gene, J gene, V gene, CDR3 DNA, CDR3 protein. A D gene is named only where the DNA matches it firmly. Clone size is given for some rows only: seen once, a few or many times, or a class if the clone is expanded.

clone size: NA
D gene: NA
J gene: TRBJ2-7
V gene: TRBV3-1
CDR3 DNA: TGTGCCAGCAGCCAAGACCCCAGGGGCGGCCTTTCCTACGAGCAGTACTTC
CDR3 protein: CASSQDPRGGLSYEQYF

clone size: NA
D gene: TRBD1
J gene: TRBJ1-4
V gene: TRBV2
CDR3 DNA: TGTGCCAGCACGGGGGACAGGGAAAGGTCTAATGAAAAACTGTTTTTT
CDR3 protein: CASTGDRERSNEKLFF

clone size: NA
D gene: TRBD1
J gene: TRBJ1-5
V gene: TRBV7-8
CDR3 DNA: TGTGCCAGCAGCTGGCTATTTGGGACAGGAACCCAGCATTTT
CDR3 protein: CASSWLFGTGTQHF

clone size: NA
D gene: TRBD1
J gene: TRBJ1-2
V gene: TRBV2
CDR3 DNA: TGTGCCAGCAGTGAAGCGAGGACAGGCTATGGCTACACCTTC
CDR3 protein: CASSEARTGYGYTF

clone size: few
D gene: NA
J gene: TRBJ2-7
V gene: TRBV18
CDR3 DNA: TGTGCCAGCTCACCACCGGACGGGACTGCGGCCTACGAGCAGTACTTC
CDR3 protein: CASSPPDGTAAYEQYF

clone size: NA
D gene: TRBD1
J gene: TRBJ2-5
V gene: TRBV6-6
CDR3 DNA: TGTGCCAGCAGTAACTCAGGGGGCCGGGAGACCCAGTACTTC
CDR3 protein: CASSNSGGRETQYF

clone size: NA
D gene: TRBD1
J gene: TRBJ2-3
V gene: TRBV27
CDR3 DNA: TGTGCCAGCAGCCACAGGGGTTGGTATACGCAGTATTTT
CDR3 protein: CASSHRGWYTQYF

clone size: NA
D gene: NA
J gene: TRBJ2-3
V gene: TRBV7-2
CDR3 DNA: TGTGCCAGCAGCTTAGCTGGGCCCGGGAATACGCAGTATTTT
CDR3 protein: CASSLAGPGNTQYF

clone size: few
D gene: TRBD1
J gene: TRBJ1-2
V gene: TRBV20-1
CDR3 DNA: TGCAGTGCTCCCCACGGACAGGGAAGGAACTATGGCTACACCTTC
CDR3 protein: CSAPHGQGRNYGYTF

clone size: NA
D gene: TRBD2
J gene: TRBJ2-3
V gene: TRBV28
CDR3 DNA: TGTGCCAGCAGTTCCGCGGGGACTAGCGTGGGAGATACGCAGTATTTT
CDR3 protein: CASSSAGTSVGDTQYF

clone size: few
D gene: TRBD1
J gene: TRBJ1-6
V gene: TRBV20-1
CDR3 DNA: TGCAGTGCTAGATCCGACGGGACAGTCTTTTCACCCCTCCACTTT
CDR3 protein: CSARSDGTVFSPLHF

clone size: few
D gene: NA
J gene: TRBJ2-7
V gene: TRBV6-2/TRBV6-3
CDR3 DNA: TGTGCCAGCAGGAACCTCAGCTCCTACGAGCAGTACTTC
CDR3 protein: CASRNLSSYEQYF

clone size: NA
D gene: TRBD1
J gene: TRBJ2-7
V gene: TRBV4-2
CDR3 DNA: TGTGCCAGCAGCCAAACAGGGGGCGTCTTATACTACGAGCAGTACTTC
CDR3 protein: CASSQTGGVLYYEQYF

clone size: few
D gene: TRBD2
J gene: TRBJ2-5
V gene: TRBV12-3/TRBV12-4
CDR3 DNA: TGTGCCAGCAGACCTAGGACTAGCTGGGAGACCCAGTACTTC
CDR3 protein: CASRPRTSWETQYF

clone size: NA
D gene: NA
J gene: TRBJ1-2
V gene: TRBV4-2
CDR3 DNA: TGTGCCAGCAGCCAAGATGAGGCAGGGGACCATGGCTACACCTTC
CDR3 protein: CASSQDEAGDHGYTF

clone size: NA
D gene: TRBD1
J gene: TRBJ1-2
V gene: TRBV7-9
CDR3 DNA: TGTGCCAGCAGCTACAAGGACAGGGCCAACTATGGCTACACCTTC
CDR3 protein: CASSYKDRANYGYTF

clone size: once
D gene: NA
J gene: TRBJ1-4
V gene: TRBV25-1
CDR3 DNA: TGTGCCAGCAGTGAATTTGCGGGGGAAAATGAAAAACTGTTTTTT
CDR3 protein: CASSEFAGENEKLFF

clone size: NA
D gene: NA
J gene: TRBJ2-6
V gene: TRBV5-1
CDR3 DNA: TGCGCCAGCAGCACGGACGGTAACGGGGCCAACGTCCTGACTTTC
CDR3 protein: CASSTDGNGANVLTF

clone size: NA
D gene: NA
J gene: TRBJ1-5
V gene: TRBV20-1
CDR3 DNA: TGCAGTGCTAGAAAACCATCTACTTATCAGCCCCAGCATTTT
CDR3 protein: CSARKPSTYQPQHF

clone size: few
D gene: TRBD2
J gene: TRBJ2-3
V gene: TRBV7-8
CDR3 DNA: TGTGCCAGCAGCTCCGGAGTCGGACTAGCGGGGGGGATCACAGATACGCAGTATTTT
CDR3 protein: CASSSGVGLAGGITDTQYF

clone size: NA
D gene: TRBD2
J gene: TRBJ2-1
V gene: TRBV18
CDR3 DNA: TGTGCCAGCTCACCACCGCGGGGGAGCAGTGAGCAGTTCTTC
CDR3 protein: CASSPPRGSSEQFF

clone size: NA
D gene: TRBD1
J gene: TRBJ2-1
V gene: TRBV7-8
CDR3 DNA: TGTGCCAGCAGCTTAAGGGACAGGGGATTTTACAATGAGCAGTTCTTC
CDR3 protein: CASSLRDRGFYNEQFF

clone size: NA
D gene: NA
J gene: TRBJ2-3
V gene: TRBV20-1
CDR3 DNA: TGCAGTGCTCCGACAAGCACAGATACGCAGTATTTT
CDR3 protein: CSAPTSTDTQYF